Listed below are T cell receptor beta chains from one sample, sequenced in a study of T cell responses to AZD1222 COVID-19 vaccine. Assay: immunoSEQ multiplex PCR; the TCRdb copy retains only in-frame clones and omits some. Of tens of thousands of clones listed, 80% to 90% are singletons. The sequencing here drew on peripheral blood, taken 28 days after the second AZD1222 dose. These receptors all come from an adult who received the AZD1222 COVID-19 vaccine. The CDR3 runs from the conserved cysteine through the conserved F or W. The D gene is left open where the match is weak. Rows give clone size only sometimes, using once, few, many, or a class for an expanded clone.

>.|TRBJ1-1|TRBV10-3|.
CAIRANTEAFF
TGTGCCATCAGGGCGAACACTGAAGCTTTCTTT
>.|TRBJ2-7|TRBV28|.
CASSPVPQGGYGQYF
TGCGCCAGCAGCCCCGTCCCCCAGGGGGGGTATGGGCAGTACTTC
>TRBD1|TRBJ1-3|TRBV7-9|.
CASSLSTGAGNTIYF
TGTGCCAGCAGCTTATCGACAGGGGCTGGAAACACCATATATTTT
>.|TRBJ2-1|TRBV19|.
CASSAGVYNEQFF
TGTGCCAGTAGCGCAGGGGTCTACAATGAGCAGTTCTTC
>TRBD1|TRBJ1-5|TRBV30|.
CAWSRWDSNNQPQHF
TGTGCCTGGAGTCGCTGGGACAGTAACAATCAGCCCCAGCATTTT
>TRBD1|TRBJ1-3|TRBV7-9|once
CASSFQGGISGNTIYF
TGTGCCAGCAGCTTTCAGGGGGGGATTTCTGGAAACACCATATATTTT
>.|TRBJ1-3|TRBV19|.
CASTVRAGEISGNTIYF
TGTGCCAGTACGGTTAGGGCAGGCGAAATCTCTGGAAACACCATATATTTT
>.|TRBJ1-3|TRBV7-9|.
CANSRGSSGNTIYF
TGTGCCAACTCTCGAGGGTCCTCTGGAAACACCATATATTTT
>TRBD1|TRBJ1-1|TRBV5-6|.
CASSLVTGAGARGRAFF
TGTGCCAGCAGCTTGGTAACAGGGGCCGGGGCGAGAGGGCGGGCTTTCTTT
>TRBD1|TRBJ1-6|TRBV7-9|.
CASGQGPSPLHF
TGTGCCAGCGGACAGGGGCCTTCACCCCTCCACTTT
>.|TRBJ2-3|TRBV5-6|few
CASSFDVSTTDTQYF
TGTGCCAGCAGCTTCGACGTCTCCACCACAGATACGCAGTATTTT
>.|TRBJ2-7|TRBV2|few
CASMIVRLGEQYF
TGTGCCAGCATGATCGTCAGGCTGGGAGAGCAGTACTTC
>TRBD1|TRBJ1-1|TRBV6-5|.
CASSYSHRGNTEAFF
TGTGCCAGCAGTTACTCGCACAGGGGGAACACTGAAGCTTTCTTT
>.|TRBJ2-2|TRBV4-2|.
CASSITWGPKTGELFF
TGTGCCAGCAGCATAACATGGGGGCCGAAGACCGGGGAGCTGTTTTTT
>.|TRBJ1-6|TRBV28|few
CASSLESTYNSPLHF
TGTGCCAGCAGTTTAGAATCAACCTATAATTCACCCCTCCACTTT
>.|TRBJ1-1|TRBV18|.
CASSPRTDMNTEAFF
TGTGCCAGCTCGCCTAGGACGGACATGAACACTGAAGCTTTCTTT
>TRBD1|TRBJ1-6|TRBV5-1|few
CASSFSATGDNSPLHF
TGCGCCAGCAGCTTCAGCGCCACAGGGGATAATTCACCCCTCCACTTT
>TRBD2|TRBJ2-4|TRBV19|.
CASSELAGGTKNIQYF
TGTGCCAGTAGTGAACTAGCGGGGGGTACCAAAAACATTCAGTACTTC
>.|TRBJ2-3|TRBV29-1|.
CSVELAVRSTDTQYF
TGCAGCGTTGAGTTGGCGGTCCGGAGCACAGATACGCAGTATTTT
>.|TRBJ2-1|TRBV28|.
CASSSSSTAISYNEQFF
TGTGCCAGCAGTTCCTCCTCGACAGCCATCTCCTACAATGAGCAGTTCTTC
>.|TRBJ1-4|TRBV6-2/TRBV6-3|.
CASSYAGREREATNEKLFF
TGTGCCAGCAGTTACGCCGGACGGGAACGAGAGGCAACTAATGAAAAACTGTTTTTT
>.|TRBJ2-1|TRBV7-3|.
CASSPQGSSAYNEQFF
TGTGCCAGCAGCCCGCAGGGGAGTTCGGCCTACAATGAGCAGTTCTTC
>.|TRBJ2-7|TRBV2|.
CASRTTGFPYEQYF
TGTGCCAGCAGAACTACAGGGTTCCCCTACGAGCAGTACTTC
>.|TRBJ1-4|TRBV6-5|.
CASSAPGGNEKLFF
TGTGCCAGCTCAGCTCCCGGGGGTAATGAAAAACTGTTTTTT
>TRBD1|TRBJ1-5|TRBV6-5|.
CASGRGQGDQPQHF
TGTGCCAGCGGACGGGGACAGGGGGATCAGCCCCAGCATTTT
>.|TRBJ2-3|TRBV13|.
CASSLGTVGEGTDTQYF
TGTGCCAGCAGCTTAGGTACTGTGGGTGAAGGCACAGATACGCAGTATTTT
>.|TRBJ2-7|TRBV6-5|.
CASRGNRVMVSEQYF
TGTGCCAGCAGAGGCAACAGGGTAATGGTCTCCGAGCAGTACTTC
>TRBD2|TRBJ2-7|TRBV4-2|few
CASSQDNGLAGVGGSYEQYF
TGTGCCAGCAGCCAAGATAACGGACTAGCGGGGGTCGGTGGGAGTTACGAGCAGTACTTC
>TRBD1|TRBJ2-2|TRBV28|.
CASSLLQGPITGELFF
TGTGCCAGCAGTTTACTACAGGGGCCCATCACCGGGGAGCTGTTTTTT
>TRBD1|TRBJ1-2|TRBV14|once
CASSQTGDYGYTF
TGTGCCAGCAGCCAAACAGGGGACTATGGCTACACCTTC
>TRBD1|TRBJ1-5|TRBV19|.
CASSDRGLQPQHF
TGTGCCAGTAGTGACAGGGGGCTTCAGCCCCAGCATTTT
>TRBD1|TRBJ1-4|TRBV10-3|.
CAISTGEATNEKLFF
TGTGCCATCAGCACAGGGGAAGCAACTAATGAAAAACTGTTTTTT
>.|TRBJ1-1|TRBV6-5|.
CASRTTGFTEAFF
TGTGCCAGCAGGACTACAGGGTTTACTGAAGCTTTCTTT
>.|TRBJ1-1|TRBV6-2/TRBV6-3|.
CASSYSGPREGLWTEAFF
TGTGCCAGCAGTTATTCGGGCCCTAGAGAGGGGCTGTGGACTGAAGCTTTCTTT
>TRBD1|TRBJ2-5|TRBV13|.
CASSLGQGTVKTQYF
TGTGCCAGCAGCCTTGGACAGGGAACGGTTAAGACCCAGTACTTC
>.|TRBJ1-6|TRBV7-3|few
CASSSAGGMGSPLHF
TGTGCCAGCAGCTCCGCCGGGGGGATGGGATCACCCCTCCACTTT
>.|TRBJ1-6|TRBV19|.
CASSRSYNSPLHF
TGTGCCAGTAGTAGGAGTTATAATTCACCCCTCCACTTT
>.|TRBJ1-3|TRBV6-6|.
CASSRSTGSSGNTIYF
TGTGCCAGCAGTCGATCGACGGGAAGCTCTGGAAACACCATATATTTT
>TRBD2|TRBJ2-3|TRBV5-6|once
CASSAAGTISLDTQYF
TGTGCCAGCAGCGCCGCCGGGACTATATCCCTCGATACGCAGTATTTT
>.|TRBJ1-1|TRBV12-3/TRBV12-4|.
CASSRQSEAFF
TGTGCCAGCAGTAGACAGAGTGAAGCTTTCTTT
>TRBD2|TRBJ2-1|TRBV18|.
CASSPPGGGKYNEQFF
TGTGCCAGCTCACCACCGGGCGGGGGAAAGTACAATGAGCAGTTCTTC
>TRBD2|TRBJ2-2|TRBV2|.
CASLKYRFGSSGGTNTGELFF
TGTGCCAGCCTTAAATATCGATTTGGTTCTAGCGGGGGAACCAACACCGGGGAGCTGTTTTTT
>TRBD1|TRBJ1-2|TRBV19|.
CASSMIQGARGYTF
TGTGCCAGTAGTATGATACAGGGGGCGCGCGGCTACACCTTC
>.|TRBJ2-7|TRBV7-9|.
CASSFSYEQYF
TGTGCCAGCAGCTTCAGCTACGAGCAGTACTTC
>.|TRBJ2-1|TRBV24-1|.
CATSDLMVNEQFF
TGTGCCACCAGTGATTTGATGGTGAATGAGCAGTTCTTC
>.|TRBJ2-5|TRBV5-4|.
CASSQIWTETQYF
TGTGCCAGCAGTCAAATCTGGACGGAGACCCAGTACTTC
>.|TRBJ1-2|TRBV11-3|.
CASSLSSEGPYGYTF
TGTGCCAGCAGCTTATCCTCGGAGGGACCATATGGCTACACCTTC
>.|TRBJ2-1|TRBV7-3|.
CASSYGPGNNEQFF
TGTGCCAGCAGCTACGGACCGGGAAACAATGAGCAGTTCTTC
>.|TRBJ1-4|TRBV18|.
CASSPNPGTRGEKLFF
TGTGCCAGCTCACCAAACCCCGGGACAAGAGGTGAAAAACTGTTTTTT
>TRBD1|TRBJ1-2|TRBV25-1|.
CASRPTGARGYTF
TGTGCCAGCAGACCCACAGGGGCCCGCGGCTACACCTTC
>.|TRBJ1-6|TRBV3-1/TRBV3-2|.
CASSQVDNSPLHF
TGTGCCAGCAGCCAAGTGGACAATTCACCCCTCCACTTT
>.|TRBJ2-1|TRBV4-2|.
CASSQEQSYNEQFF
TGTGCCAGCAGCCAAGAACAATCTTACAATGAGCAGTTCTTC
>TRBD1|TRBJ2-3|TRBV6-5|.
CASSQDRGTDTQYF
TGTGCCAGCAGTCAGGACAGGGGTACAGATACGCAGTATTTT
>.|TRBJ1-5|TRBV3-1/TRBV3-2|once
CASSLDPTRPQHF
TGTGCCAGCAGCCTCGACCCCACCCGGCCCCAGCATTTT
>.|TRBJ2-5|TRBV5-6|.
CASSLGGYETQYF
TGTGCCAGCAGCTTGGGGGGGTATGAGACCCAGTACTTC
>.|TRBJ2-2|TRBV6-4|.
CASSDSAGDHTGELFF
TGTGCCAGCAGTGACTCAGCAGGAGATCACACCGGGGAGCTGTTTTTT
>TRBD1|TRBJ1-5|TRBV29-1|.
CSAGQGRYQPQHF
TGCAGCGCCGGACAGGGAAGGTACCAGCCCCAGCATTTT
>TRBD1|TRBJ1-2|TRBV5-1|.
CASSLHPGQKTDGYTF
TGCGCCAGCAGCTTACACCCGGGACAGAAGACGGATGGCTACACCTTC
>.|TRBJ1-5|TRBV6-5|.
CASRAGDQPQHF
TGTGCCAGCAGGGCAGGGGATCAGCCCCAGCATTTT